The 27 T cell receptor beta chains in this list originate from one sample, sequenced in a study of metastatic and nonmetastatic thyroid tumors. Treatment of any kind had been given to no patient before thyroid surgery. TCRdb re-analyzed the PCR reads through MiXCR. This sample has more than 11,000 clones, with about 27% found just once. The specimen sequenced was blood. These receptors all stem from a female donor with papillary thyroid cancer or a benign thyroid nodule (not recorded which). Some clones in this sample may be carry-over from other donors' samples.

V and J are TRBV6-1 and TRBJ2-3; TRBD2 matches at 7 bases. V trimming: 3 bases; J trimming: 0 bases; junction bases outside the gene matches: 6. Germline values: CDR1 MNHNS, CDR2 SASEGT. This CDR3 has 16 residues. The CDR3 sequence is CASSDGTIGSTDTQYF. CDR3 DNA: TGTGCCAGCAGTGACGGGACTATCGGGAGCACAGATACGCAGTATTTT.

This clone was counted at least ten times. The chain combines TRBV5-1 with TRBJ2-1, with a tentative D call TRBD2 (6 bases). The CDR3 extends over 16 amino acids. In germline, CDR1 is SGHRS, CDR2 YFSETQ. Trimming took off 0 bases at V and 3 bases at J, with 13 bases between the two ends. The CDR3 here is CASSLGDSGLYNEQFF. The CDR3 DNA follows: TGCGCCAGCAGCTTGGGGGATAGCGGTCTCTACAATGAGCAGTTCTTC.

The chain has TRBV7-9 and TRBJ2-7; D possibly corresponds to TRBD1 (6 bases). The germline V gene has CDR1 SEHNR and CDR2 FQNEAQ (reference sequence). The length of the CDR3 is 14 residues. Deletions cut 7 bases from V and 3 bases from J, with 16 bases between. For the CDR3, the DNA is TGTGCCAGCACCTCTTTTGGGGGCTACTACGAGCAGTACTTC. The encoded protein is CASTSFGGYYEQYF.

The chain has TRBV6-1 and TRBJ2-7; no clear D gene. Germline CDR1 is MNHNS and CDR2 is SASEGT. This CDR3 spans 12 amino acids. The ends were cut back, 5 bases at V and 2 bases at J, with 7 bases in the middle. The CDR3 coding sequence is TGTGCCAGCAGTCCGGTCCCCTACGAGCAGTACTTC. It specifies CASSPVPYEQYF.

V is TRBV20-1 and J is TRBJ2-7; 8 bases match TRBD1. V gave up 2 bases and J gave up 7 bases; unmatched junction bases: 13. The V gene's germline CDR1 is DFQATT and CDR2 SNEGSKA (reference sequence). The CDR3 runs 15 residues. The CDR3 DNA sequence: TGCAGTGCTAGAAAACCGGGACAGGTGTTGAGAGAGCAGTACTTC. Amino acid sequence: CSARKPGQVLREQYF.

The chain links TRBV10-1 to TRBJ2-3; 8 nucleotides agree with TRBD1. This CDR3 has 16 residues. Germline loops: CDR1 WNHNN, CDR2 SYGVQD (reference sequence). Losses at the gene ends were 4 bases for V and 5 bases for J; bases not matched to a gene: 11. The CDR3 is CASSVAQGARRDTQYF. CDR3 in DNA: TGCGCCAGCAGTGTGGCGCAGGGGGCGCGTAGAGATACGCAGTATTTT.

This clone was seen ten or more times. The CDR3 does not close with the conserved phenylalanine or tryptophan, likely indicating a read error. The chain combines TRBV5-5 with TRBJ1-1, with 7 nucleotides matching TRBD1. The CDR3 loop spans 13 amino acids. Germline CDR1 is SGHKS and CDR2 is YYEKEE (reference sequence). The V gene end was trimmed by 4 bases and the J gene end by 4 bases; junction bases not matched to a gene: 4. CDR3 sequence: CASSLTGVTEAFY. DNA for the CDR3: TGTGCCAGCAGCCTTACAGGGGTCACTGAAGCTTTCTAT.

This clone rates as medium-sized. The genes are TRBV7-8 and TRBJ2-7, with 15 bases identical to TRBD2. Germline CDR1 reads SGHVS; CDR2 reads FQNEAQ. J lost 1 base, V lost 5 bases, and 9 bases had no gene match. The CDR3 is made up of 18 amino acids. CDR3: CASSRNPGLAGGSYEQYF. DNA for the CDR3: TGTGCCAGCAGCCGAAACCCGGGACTAGCGGGAGGTTCCTACGAGCAGTACTTC.

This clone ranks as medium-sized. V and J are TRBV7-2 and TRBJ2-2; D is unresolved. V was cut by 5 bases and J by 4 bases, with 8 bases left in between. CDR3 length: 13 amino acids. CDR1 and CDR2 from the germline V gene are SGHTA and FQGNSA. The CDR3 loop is CASSRGVTGELFF. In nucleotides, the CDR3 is TGTGCCAGCAGCCGAGGAGTCACCGGGGAGCTGTTTTTT.

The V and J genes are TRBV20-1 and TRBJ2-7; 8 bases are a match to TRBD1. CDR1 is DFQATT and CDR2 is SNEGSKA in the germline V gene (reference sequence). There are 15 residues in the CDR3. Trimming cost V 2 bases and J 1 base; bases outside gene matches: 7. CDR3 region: CSARSRTGKSYEQYF. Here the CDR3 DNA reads TGCAGTGCTAGATCTAGGACAGGGAAGTCCTACGAGCAGTACTTC.

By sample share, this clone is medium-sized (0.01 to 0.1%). This CDR3 reads CASSEAHWAGGPYEQYF. CDR3 bases: TGTGCCAGCAGTGAAGCGCACTGGGCGGGAGGCCCCTACGAGCAGTACTTC. The genes are TRBV6-1 and TRBJ2-7, with 8 bases that match TRBD2. This CDR3 is 17 amino acids long. J was trimmed by 2 bases and V by 0 bases; bases with no gene match: 9. Germline V gives CDR1 MNHNS, CDR2 SASEGT.

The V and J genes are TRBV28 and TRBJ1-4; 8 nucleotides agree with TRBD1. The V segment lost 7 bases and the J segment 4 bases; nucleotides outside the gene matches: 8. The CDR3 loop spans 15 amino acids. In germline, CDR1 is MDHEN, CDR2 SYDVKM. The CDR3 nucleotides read TGTGCCAGCAATGGACAGGGAGGGTATAATGAAAAACTGTTTTTT. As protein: CASNGQGGYNEKLFF.

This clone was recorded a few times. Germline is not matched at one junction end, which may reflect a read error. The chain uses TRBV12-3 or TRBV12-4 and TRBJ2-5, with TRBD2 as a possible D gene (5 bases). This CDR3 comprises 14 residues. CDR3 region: CASSQSPRWETRYF. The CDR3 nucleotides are TGTGCCAGCAGCCAGTCCCCACGCTGGGAGACCCGGTACTTC.

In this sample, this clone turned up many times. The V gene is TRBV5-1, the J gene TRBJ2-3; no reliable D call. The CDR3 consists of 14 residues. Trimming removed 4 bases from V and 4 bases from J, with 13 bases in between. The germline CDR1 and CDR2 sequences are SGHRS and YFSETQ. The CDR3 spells CASSPGASADTQYF. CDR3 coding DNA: TGCGCCAGCAGCCCGGGTGCGAGCGCAGATACGCAGTATTTT.

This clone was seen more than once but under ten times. CDR3 residues: CATSDPTSMQTQYF. CDR3 nucleotide sequence: TGTGCCACCAGTGATCCGACTAGCATGCAGACCCAGTACTTC. The V gene is TRBV24-1, the J gene TRBJ2-5; the match to TRBD2 covers 7 bases. CDR1 KGHDR and CDR2 SFDVKD come from the germline V gene. The CDR3 is 14 residues long. The V and J ends lost 3 bases and 6 bases, in that order; junction bases with no gene match: 6.

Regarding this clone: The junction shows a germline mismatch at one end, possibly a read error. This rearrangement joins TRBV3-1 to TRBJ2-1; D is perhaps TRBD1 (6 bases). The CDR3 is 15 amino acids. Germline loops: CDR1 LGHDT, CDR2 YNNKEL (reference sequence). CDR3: CARSPDRWSYNAQFF. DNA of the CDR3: TGTGCCCGCAGTCCAGACAGGTGGTCCTACAATGCGCAGTTCTTC.

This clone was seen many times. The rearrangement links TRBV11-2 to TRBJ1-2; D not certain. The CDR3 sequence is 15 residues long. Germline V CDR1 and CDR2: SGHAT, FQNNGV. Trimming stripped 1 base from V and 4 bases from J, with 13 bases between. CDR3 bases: TGTGCCAGCAGCTTAGTTGTGGGCGCCCCCTATGGCTACACCTTC. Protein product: CASSLVVGAPYGYTF.

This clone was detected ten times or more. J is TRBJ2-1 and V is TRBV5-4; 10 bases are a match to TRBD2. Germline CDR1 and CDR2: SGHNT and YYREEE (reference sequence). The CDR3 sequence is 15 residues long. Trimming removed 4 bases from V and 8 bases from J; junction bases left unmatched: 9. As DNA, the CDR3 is TGTGCCAGCAGCCCTAGGACTAGCGGTGCAGATGAGCAGTTCTTC. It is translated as CASSPRTSGADEQFF.

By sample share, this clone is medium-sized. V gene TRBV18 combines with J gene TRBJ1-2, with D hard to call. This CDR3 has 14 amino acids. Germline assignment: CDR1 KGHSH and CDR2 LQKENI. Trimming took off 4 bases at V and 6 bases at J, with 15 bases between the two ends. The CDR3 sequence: CASSQETKEDGYTF. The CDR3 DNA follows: TGTGCCAGCTCACAGGAGACCAAAGAAGATGGCTACACCTTC.

CDR3 sequence (DNA): TGTGCCAGCAGCCCCCCCAACTACGAGCAGTACTTC. It specifies CASSPPNYEQYF. The V gene is TRBV6-2 or TRBV6-3, the J gene TRBJ2-7, with unresolved D. Trimming pared 6 bases from V and 3 bases from J, leaving 9 bases between. The CDR3 covers 12 residues. Germline V gene lookup returns CDR1 MNHEY and CDR2 SVGEGT.

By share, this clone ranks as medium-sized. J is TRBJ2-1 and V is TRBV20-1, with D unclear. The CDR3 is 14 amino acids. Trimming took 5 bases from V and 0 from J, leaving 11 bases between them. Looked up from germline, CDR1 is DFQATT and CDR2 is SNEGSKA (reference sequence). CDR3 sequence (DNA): TGCAGTGCTTTACCACTTAACTCCTACAATGAGCAGTTCTTC. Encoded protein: CSALPLNSYNEQFF.

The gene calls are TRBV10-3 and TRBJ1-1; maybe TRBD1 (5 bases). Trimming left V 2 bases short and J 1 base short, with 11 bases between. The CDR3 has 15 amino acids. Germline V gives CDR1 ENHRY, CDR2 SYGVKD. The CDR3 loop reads CAISEGQGTNTEAFF. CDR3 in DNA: TGTGCCATCAGTGAGGGGCAGGGAACGAACACTGAAGCTTTCTTT.

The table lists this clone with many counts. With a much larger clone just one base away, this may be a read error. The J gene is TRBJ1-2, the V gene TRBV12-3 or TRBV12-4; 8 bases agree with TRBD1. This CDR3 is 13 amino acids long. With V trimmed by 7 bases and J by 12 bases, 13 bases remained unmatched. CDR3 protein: CASTENRGSGHTF. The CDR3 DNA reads TGTGCCAGCACCGAGAACAGGGGGAGCGGCCACACCTTC.

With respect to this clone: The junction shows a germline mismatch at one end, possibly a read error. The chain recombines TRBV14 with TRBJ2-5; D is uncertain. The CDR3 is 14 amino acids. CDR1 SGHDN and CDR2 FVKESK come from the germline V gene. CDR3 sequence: CASSQETCGESQYF. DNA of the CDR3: TGTGCCAGCAGCCAAGAGACGTGCGGAGAGTCCCAGTACTTC. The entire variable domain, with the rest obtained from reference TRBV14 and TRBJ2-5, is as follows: EAGVTQFPSHSVIEKGQTVTLRCDPISGHDNLYWYRRVMGKEIKFLLHFVKESKQDESGMPNNRFLAERTGGTYSTLKVQPAELEDSGVYFCASSQETCGESQYFGPGTRLLVL.

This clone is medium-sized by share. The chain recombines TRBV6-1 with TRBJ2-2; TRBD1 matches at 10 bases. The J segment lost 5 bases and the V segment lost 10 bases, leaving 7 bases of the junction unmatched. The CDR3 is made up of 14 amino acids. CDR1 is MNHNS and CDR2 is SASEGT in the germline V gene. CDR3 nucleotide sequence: TGTGCCATTCTGGACAGGGGGTTTACCGGGGAGCTGTTTTTT. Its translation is CAILDRGFTGELFF.

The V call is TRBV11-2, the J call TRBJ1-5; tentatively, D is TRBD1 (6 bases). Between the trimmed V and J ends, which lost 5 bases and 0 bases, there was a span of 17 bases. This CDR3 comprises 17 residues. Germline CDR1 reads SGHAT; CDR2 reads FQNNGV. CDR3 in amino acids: CASSHPGGGHSNQPQHF. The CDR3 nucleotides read TGTGCCAGCAGCCATCCGGGGGGGGGCCATAGCAATCAGCCCCAGCATTTT. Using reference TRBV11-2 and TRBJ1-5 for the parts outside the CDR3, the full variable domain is EAGVAQSPRYKIIEKRQSVAFWCNPISGHATLYWYQQILGQGPKLLIQFQNNGVVDDSQLPKDRFSAERLKGVDSTLKIQPAKLEDSAVYLCASSHPGGGHSNQPQHFGDGTRLSIL.

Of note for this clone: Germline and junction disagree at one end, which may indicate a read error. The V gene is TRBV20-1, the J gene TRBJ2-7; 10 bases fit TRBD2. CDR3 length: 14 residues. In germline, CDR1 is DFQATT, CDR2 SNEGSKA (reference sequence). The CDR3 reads CRASPSGGSFEQYF. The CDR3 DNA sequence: TGCAGAGCTAGCCCTAGCGGGGGATCCTTCGAGCAGTACTTC.